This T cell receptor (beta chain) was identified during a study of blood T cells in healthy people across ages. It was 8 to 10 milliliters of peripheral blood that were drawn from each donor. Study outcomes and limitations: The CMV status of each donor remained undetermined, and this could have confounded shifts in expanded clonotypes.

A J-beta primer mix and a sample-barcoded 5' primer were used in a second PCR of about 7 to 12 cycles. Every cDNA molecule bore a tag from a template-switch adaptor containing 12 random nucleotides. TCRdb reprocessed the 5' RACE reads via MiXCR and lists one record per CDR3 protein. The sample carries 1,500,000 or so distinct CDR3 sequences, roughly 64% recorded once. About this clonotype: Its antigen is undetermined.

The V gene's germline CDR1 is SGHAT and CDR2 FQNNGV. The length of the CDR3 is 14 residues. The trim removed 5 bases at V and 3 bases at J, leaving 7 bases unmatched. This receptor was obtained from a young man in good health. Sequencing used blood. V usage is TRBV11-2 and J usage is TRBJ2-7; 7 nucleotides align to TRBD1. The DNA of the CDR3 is TGTGCCAGCAGCCCGGGACAGTCCCTCTACGAGCAGTACTTC. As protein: CASSPGQSLYEQYF.